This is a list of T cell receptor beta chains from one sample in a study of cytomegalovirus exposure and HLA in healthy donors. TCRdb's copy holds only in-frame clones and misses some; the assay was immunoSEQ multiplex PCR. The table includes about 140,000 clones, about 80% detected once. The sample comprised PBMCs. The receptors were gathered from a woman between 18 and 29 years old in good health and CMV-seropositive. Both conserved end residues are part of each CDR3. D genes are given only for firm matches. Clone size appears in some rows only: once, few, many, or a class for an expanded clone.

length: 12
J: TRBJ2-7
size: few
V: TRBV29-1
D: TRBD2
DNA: TGCAGCGTTTCGGGGGACTACTACGAGCAGTACTTC
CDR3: CSVSGDYYEQYF

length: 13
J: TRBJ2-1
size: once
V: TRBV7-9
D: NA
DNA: TGTGCCAGCAGCCTCCGGACTGGCAATGAGCAGTTCTTC
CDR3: CASSLRTGNEQFF

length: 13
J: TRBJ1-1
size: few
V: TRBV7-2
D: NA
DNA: TGTGCCAGCAGCTTACAACAAGGGGCCGAAGCTTTCTTT
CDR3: CASSLQQGAEAFF

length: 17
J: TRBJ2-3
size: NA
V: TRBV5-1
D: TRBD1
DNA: TGCGCCAGCAGCTCCCGGAAGACAGGGTATTCCACAGATACGCAGTATTTT
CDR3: CASSSRKTGYSTDTQYF

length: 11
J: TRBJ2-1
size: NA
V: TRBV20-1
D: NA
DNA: TGCAGTGCTAGAGATGCCGACAGACTGTTCTTC
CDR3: CSARDADRLFF

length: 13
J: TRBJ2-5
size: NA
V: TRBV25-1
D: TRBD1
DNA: TGTGCCAGCGGACCGACAGGGGCGAAGACCCAGTACTTC
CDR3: CASGPTGAKTQYF

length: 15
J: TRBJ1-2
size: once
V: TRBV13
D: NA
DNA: TGTGCCAGCAGCTTATGGTCCGCGAAGAACTATGGCTACACCTTC
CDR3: CASSLWSAKNYGYTF

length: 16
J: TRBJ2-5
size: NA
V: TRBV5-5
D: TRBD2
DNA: TGTGCCAGCAGCGGCGGACTAGCGGGGGCCTTAGTGACCCAGTACTTC
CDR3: CASSGGLAGALVTQYF

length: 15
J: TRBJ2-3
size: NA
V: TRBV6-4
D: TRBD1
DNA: TGTGCCAGCAGTGACGGGGCAGGGGGCCCAGATACGCAGTATTTT
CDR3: CASSDGAGGPDTQYF

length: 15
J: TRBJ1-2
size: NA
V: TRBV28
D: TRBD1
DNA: TGTGCCAGCAGTTTAGTGGGACAGGGAACTTATGGCTACACCTTC
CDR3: CASSLVGQGTYGYTF

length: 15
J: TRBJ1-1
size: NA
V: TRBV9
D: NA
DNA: TGTGCCAGCAAGCCCCAGGAACGGATGAACACTGAAGCTTTCTTT
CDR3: CASKPQERMNTEAFF

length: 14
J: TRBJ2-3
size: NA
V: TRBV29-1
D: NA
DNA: TGCAGCTCCGGGACTCGACCTAGCACAGATACGCAGTATTTT
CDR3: CSSGTRPSTDTQYF

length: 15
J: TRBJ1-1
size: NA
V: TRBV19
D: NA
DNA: TGTGCCAGTAGGCCCGGACTGCCCGCTGCGGTTGAAGCTTTCTTT
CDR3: CASRPGLPAAVEAFF

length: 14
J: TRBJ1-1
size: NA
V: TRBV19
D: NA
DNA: TGTGCCAGTAGTATGCCACCGGCGGGCACTGAAGCTTTCTTT
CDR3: CASSMPPAGTEAFF

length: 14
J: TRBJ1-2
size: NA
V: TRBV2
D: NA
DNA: TGTGCCAGCAGTGAGAGGCAGGGGCGTTTTGGCTACACCTTC
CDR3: CASSERQGRFGYTF

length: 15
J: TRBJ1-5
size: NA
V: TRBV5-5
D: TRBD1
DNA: TGTGCCAGCAGCAGGACAGGGCAGGGCAATCAGCCCCAGCATTTT
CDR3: CASSRTGQGNQPQHF

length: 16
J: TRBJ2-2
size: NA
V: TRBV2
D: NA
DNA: TGTGCCAGCAGTGCTATAGCGATGGGATACACCGGGGAGCTGTTTTTT
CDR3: CASSAIAMGYTGELFF

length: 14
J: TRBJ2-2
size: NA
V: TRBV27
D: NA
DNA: TGTGCCAGCAGTTTATACAGGAACACCGGGGAGCTGTTTTTT
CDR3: CASSLYRNTGELFF

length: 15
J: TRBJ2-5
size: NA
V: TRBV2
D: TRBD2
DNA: TGTGCCAGCACCGAAGGGCGGGGGATGGAAGAGACCCAGTACTTC
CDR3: CASTEGRGMEETQYF

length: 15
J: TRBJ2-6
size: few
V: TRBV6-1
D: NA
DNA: TGTGCCAGCAGTTCGGGACTCTCTGGGGCCAACGTCCTGACTTTC
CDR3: CASSSGLSGANVLTF

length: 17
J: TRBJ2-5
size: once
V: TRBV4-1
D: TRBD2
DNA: TGCGCCAGCAGCCCAAACCCCGGGACTAGCGGAGAAGAGACCCAGTACTTC
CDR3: CASSPNPGTSGEETQYF

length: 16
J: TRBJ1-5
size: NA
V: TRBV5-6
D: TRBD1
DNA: TGTGCCAGCAGCCGGTACGGGACAGGGGGCAGCCAGCCCCAGCATTTT
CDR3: CASSRYGTGGSQPQHF

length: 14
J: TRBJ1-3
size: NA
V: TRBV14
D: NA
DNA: TGTGCCAGCAGCCAAAGGGGACTCGGAAACACCATATATTTT
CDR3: CASSQRGLGNTIYF

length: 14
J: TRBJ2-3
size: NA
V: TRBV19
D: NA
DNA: TGTGCCAGTAGTCCCCGCTCGAGTGCAGATACGCAGTATTTT
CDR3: CASSPRSSADTQYF

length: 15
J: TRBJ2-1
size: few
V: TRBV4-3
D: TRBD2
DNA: TGCGCCAGCAGCCAAGACCGGGGGGGCGTCAATGAGCAGTTCTTC
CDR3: CASSQDRGGVNEQFF

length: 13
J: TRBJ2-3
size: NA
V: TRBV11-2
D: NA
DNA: TGTGCCACCCTCGGGGTAAGCACAGATACGCAGTATTTT
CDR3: CATLGVSTDTQYF

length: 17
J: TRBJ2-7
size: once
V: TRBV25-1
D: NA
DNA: TGTGCCAGCAGTGCCCCCGACAGAATTGGGCCAGCCTACGAGCAGTACTTC
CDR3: CASSAPDRIGPAYEQYF

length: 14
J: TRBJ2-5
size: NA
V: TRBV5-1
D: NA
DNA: TGCGCCAGCAGCCAAGCAGGGGGGATAGAGACCCAGTACTTC
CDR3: CASSQAGGIETQYF

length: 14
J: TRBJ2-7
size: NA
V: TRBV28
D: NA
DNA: TGTGCCAGCAGTCAGCAGGGGACGCCCTACGAGCAGTACTTC
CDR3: CASSQQGTPYEQYF

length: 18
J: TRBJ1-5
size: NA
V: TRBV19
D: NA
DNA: TGTGCCAGTAGTATAGAGCAGGGGACATACGGGGGCAATCAGCCCCAGCATTTT
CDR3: CASSIEQGTYGGNQPQHF

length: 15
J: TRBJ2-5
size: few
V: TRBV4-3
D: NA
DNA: TGCGCCAGCAGCCAAGATCTCCGGTTCCAAGAGACCCAGTACTTC
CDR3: CASSQDLRFQETQYF

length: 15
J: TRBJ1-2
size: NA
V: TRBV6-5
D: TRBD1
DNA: TGTGCCAGCACCCCCGGGGACAGGGGAAACTATGGCTACACCTTC
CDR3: CASTPGDRGNYGYTF

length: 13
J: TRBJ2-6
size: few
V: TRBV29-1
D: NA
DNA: TGCAGCGCCCGGTTTACTGGGGCCAACGTCCTGACTTTC
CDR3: CSARFTGANVLTF

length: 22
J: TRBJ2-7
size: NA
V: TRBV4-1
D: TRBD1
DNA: TGCGCCAGCAGCCAAGGCAATGGACAGGGGGCGTTTCTGTTTCAGAACTCCTACGAGCAGTACTTC
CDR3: CASSQGNGQGAFLFQNSYEQYF

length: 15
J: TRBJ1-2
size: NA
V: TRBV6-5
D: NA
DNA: TGTGCCAGCAGTCCAAGACAGGAAACTAACTATGGCTACACCTTC
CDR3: CASSPRQETNYGYTF

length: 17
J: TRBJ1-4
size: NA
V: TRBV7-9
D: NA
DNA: TGTGCCAGCAGCATTCCGCCGTACAGGGAGCCTCCGGAAAAACTGTTTTTT
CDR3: CASSIPPYREPPEKLFF